The next 22 T cell receptor beta chains were all read from a single sample in a study of vaccination effects on CD4 cells after COVID-19. Their recognized antigens are unknown. Measured with immunoSEQ multiplex PCR; TCRdb has only the in-frame clones, and not every one. The sample has around 53,000 clones; over 60% are singletons. Isolation of CD4+ T cells took place after approximately 10 days of culture. PCR showed that the person got SARS-CoV-2 infection at some point between March and December 2020. Either the mRNA-1273 or the BNT162b2 vaccine was given to participants as two doses. The input for sequencing was CD4+ T cells from PBMCs cultured without peptide, taken after COVID-19 vaccination. The receptors here all came from a human donor who had a prior SARS-CoV-2 infection.

The chain couples TRBV18 to TRBJ2-1; D is perhaps TRBD1 (6 bases). The CDR3 extends over 15 amino acids. V was cut by 4 bases and J by 2 bases, with 12 bases left in between. Germline assignment: CDR1 KGHSH and CDR2 LQKENI. The CDR3 region is CASSLQGTPYNEQFF. CDR3 bases: TGTGCCAGCTCACTACAGGGCACCCCCTACAATGAGCAGTTCTTC.

The J gene is TRBJ2-1, the V gene TRBV21-1; the table's D gene call, TRBD2, was not cross checked with the DNA. TRBV21-1 represents a pseudogene. This CDR3 has 17 amino acids. CDR3 protein: CASSKGQVRRDYNEQFF. CDR3 bases: TGTGCCAGCAGCAAAGGGCAGGTACGACGGGATTACAATGAGCAGTTCTTC.

On this clone itself: Other DNA variants within this sample encode the same CDR3. The chain couples TRBV6-5 to TRBJ1-1, with D perhaps matching TRBD1 (5 bases). The ends were cut back, 6 bases at V and 2 bases at J, with 13 bases in the middle. The CDR3 totals 14 residues. Germline V gene lookup returns CDR1 MNHEY and CDR2 SVGAGI. The CDR3 sequence: CASSLGQLNTEAFF. The CDR3 DNA sequence: TGTGCCAGCAGCTTAGGACAACTAAACACTGAAGCTTTCTTT.

The rearrangement joins TRBV5-1 to TRBJ1-3; 7 bases align to TRBD1. The junction had 4 bases not matched to a gene; V was cut back by 1 base and J by 0 bases. CDR3 length: 16 residues. The germline gives CDR1 SGHRS, CDR2 YFSETQ. The CDR3 sequence: CASSLLTGSSGNTIYF. The CDR3 DNA reads as TGCGCCAGCAGCTTGTTGACAGGGAGCTCTGGAAACACCATATATTTT.

This chain links TRBV9 with TRBJ1-4, with D perhaps matching TRBD1 (5 bases). Trimming took 4 bases from V and 8 from J, leaving 12 bases between them. The V gene's germline CDR1 is SGDLS and CDR2 YYNGEE. This CDR3 has 13 residues. CDR3 sequence: CASSPGRDEKLFF. CDR3 coding DNA: TGTGCCAGCAGCCCAGGGCGGGACGAAAAACTGTTTTTT.

The V call is TRBV4-1, the J call TRBJ2-1; 14 nucleotides agree with TRBD2. CDR1 MGHRA and CDR2 YSYEKL come from the germline V gene. The trim removed 5 bases at V and 6 bases at J, leaving 9 bases unmatched. The CDR3 covers 17 residues. CDR3 DNA: TGCGCCAGCAGCACGCGACTAGCGGGAGGGTTCCGCAATGAGCAGTTCTTC. Translation: CASSTRLAGGFRNEQFF.

There are a few counts of this clone. The chain employs TRBV5-1 and TRBJ2-3, with 13 bases fitting TRBD2. Germline V gene lookup returns CDR1 SGHRS and CDR2 YFSETQ. V was clipped by 4 bases and J by 2 bases; unmatched bases: 4. This CDR3 has 16 residues. CDR3 amino acids: CASSVGTSGDTDTQYF. The CDR3, as DNA: TGCGCCAGCAGCGTGGGGACTAGCGGGGACACAGATACGCAGTATTTT.

The rearrangement joins TRBV7-3 to TRBJ2-5; 8 bases align to TRBD2. J lost 3 bases, V lost 5 bases, and 8 bases had no gene match. The germline V gene has CDR1 SGHTA and CDR2 FQGTGA. The CDR3 is 15 residues long. This CDR3 reads CASSRGGGFEETQYF. For the CDR3, the DNA is TGTGCCAGCAGCCGTGGCGGGGGGTTCGAAGAGACCCAGTACTTC.

Only a few counts were recorded for this clone. This chain joins TRBV4-1 and TRBJ2-3, with D possibly matching TRBD1 (6 bases). CDR1 and CDR2 from the germline V gene are MGHRA and YSYEKL. This CDR3 contains 14 residues. The germline V and J ends were trimmed by 4 bases and 2 bases, with 10 bases remaining between them. The CDR3 here is CASSLDSSTDTQYF. The DNA of the CDR3 is TGCGCCAGCAGCCTGGACAGCTCCACAGATACGCAGTATTTT.

The V call is TRBV4-1, the J call TRBJ2-3; 9 positions agree with TRBD2. J was trimmed by 7 bases and V by 0 bases; bases with no gene match: 5. The CDR3 totals 15 residues. Germline lookup yields CDR1 MGHRA and CDR2 YSYEKL. CDR3 in DNA: TGCGCCAGCAGCCAAGAAGGGACTAGCAGTCATACGCAGTATTTT. Translated: CASSQEGTSSHTQYF.

The rearrangement joins TRBV13 to TRBJ1-2, with 7 bases lining up with TRBD1. CDR3 length: 15 amino acids. The V gene end was trimmed by 2 bases and the J gene end by 4 bases; junction bases not matched to a gene: 7. The germline gives CDR1 PRHDT, CDR2 FYEKMQ (reference sequence). CDR3 region: CASSLRRGVGYGYTF. Written as DNA, the CDR3 is TGTGCCAGCAGCTTACGCAGGGGGGTAGGCTATGGCTACACCTTC.

V and J are TRBV7-2 and TRBJ2-3; D call uncertain. CDR1 and CDR2 from the germline V gene are SGHTA and FQGNSA. The ends were cut back, 1 base at V and 5 bases at J, with 4 bases in the middle. The CDR3 is 12 residues long. In DNA form, the CDR3 reads TGTGCCAGCAGCTTAGGTCGAGATACGCAGTATTTT. This sequence encodes CASSLGRDTQYF.

CDR3 sequence (DNA): TGTGCCAGCAGCCCAAGACAGGGAAATGGCTACACCTTC. It codes for CASSPRQGNGYTF. The chain employs TRBV11-3 and TRBJ1-2; 7 bases are shared with TRBD1. After removal of 5 bases from V and 6 bases from J, the junction contained 6 bases not matched to a gene. Germline loops: CDR1 SGHNT, CDR2 YENEEA. The CDR3 extends over 13 amino acids.

The chain joins TRBV30 to TRBJ2-5; D gene unclear. Trimming left V 5 bases short and J 2 bases short, with 6 bases between. Germline CDR1 is GTSNPN and CDR2 is SVGIG (reference sequence). The CDR3 is 11 amino acids. CDR3 nucleotide sequence: TGTGCCTGGGACCTACAAGAGACCCAGTACTTC. Amino acid sequence: CAWDLQETQYF.

The V call is TRBV15, the J call TRBJ1-4, with D perhaps matching TRBD1 (6 bases). Trimming cost V 0 bases and J 6 bases, with 14 bases left between them. This CDR3 has 16 amino acids. Per the germline V gene, CDR1 is LNHNV and CDR2 is YYDKDF (reference sequence). The CDR3 nucleotides read TGTGCCACCAGCAGAGATCGATTTGGGACATATGAAAAACTGTTTTTT. Encoded protein: CATSRDRFGTYEKLFF.

The chain links TRBV18 to TRBJ2-3; no clear D gene. V shed 3 bases and J shed 6 bases, with 22 bases lying between them. This CDR3 comprises 17 residues. Germline V gene data show CDR1 as KGHSH and CDR2 as LQKENI. The CDR3 spells CASSPLGRFGSSDTQYF. For the CDR3, the DNA is TGTGCCAGCTCACCCTTGGGTAGATTTGGGTCATCGGATACGCAGTATTTT. The full variable domain, in which reference TRBV18 and TRBJ2-3 provide the parts outside the CDR3, is NAGVMQNPRHLVRRRGQEARLRCSPMKGHSHVYWYRQLPEEGLKFMVYLQKENIIDESGMPKERFSAEFPKEGPSILRIQQVVRGDSAAYFCASSPLGRFGSSDTQYFGPGTRLTVL.

V gene TRBV5-8 combines with J gene TRBJ1-2; 9 positions agree with TRBD1. Trimming removed 3 bases from V and 8 bases from J; junction bases left unmatched: 5. The CDR3 consists of 13 residues. The germline V gene encodes CDR1 SGHTS and CDR2 YDEGEE. DNA for the CDR3: TGTGCCAGCAGCTCGGGGGACAGGGAAGGCTACACCTTC. It yields the protein CASSSGDREGYTF. The full variable domain, rest sourced from reference TRBV5-8 and TRBJ1-2, is EAGVTQSPTHLIKTRGQQATLRCSPISGHTSVYWYQQALGLGLQFLLWYDEGEERNRGNFPPRFSGRQFPNYSSELNVNALELEDSALYLCASSSGDREGYTFGSGTRLTVV.

This clone was observed a few times. The J gene is TRBJ2-5, the V gene TRBV11-2; no clear D gene. CDR3 length: 13 amino acids. Germline V gene data show CDR1 as SGHAT and CDR2 as FQNNGV. Trimming removed 1 base at V and 0 bases at J, with 3 bases between. This CDR3 reads CASSLAYQETQYF. As DNA, the CDR3 is TGTGCCAGCAGCTTAGCGTACCAAGAGACCCAGTACTTC.

The chain carries TRBV20-1 and TRBJ2-3; D possibly corresponds to TRBD2 (5 bases). The germline CDR1 and CDR2 sequences are DFQATT and SNEGSKA (reference sequence). Trimming stripped 3 bases from V and 4 bases from J, with 11 bases between. The CDR3 is 13 residues long. CDR3 region: CSASLDFSDTQYF. DNA of the CDR3: TGCAGTGCTAGTCTGGACTTTTCAGATACGCAGTATTTT.

This clone came up a few times. The rearrangement links TRBV3-1 (or the pseudogene TRBV3-2) to TRBJ1-6, with TRBD1 as a possible D gene (6 bases). V was clipped by 4 bases and J by 9 bases, with 7 bases between them. CDR1 is LGHDT and CDR2 is YNNKEL in the germline V gene (reference sequence). CDR3 length equals 12 residues. The DNA of the CDR3 is TGTGCCAGCAGCCCCAGGGGTTCACCCCTCCACTTT. Translation gives CASSPRGSPLHF.

The chain combines TRBV5-1 with TRBJ1-5, with TRBD1 identical over 7 bases. V dropped 0 bases and J dropped 2; count of bases not matched to a gene: 2. The CDR3 runs to 15 residues. Germline assignment: CDR1 SGHRS and CDR2 YFSETQ. The CDR3 DNA reads as TGCGCCAGCAGCTTGGGGCAGGGGGGCAATCAGCCCCAGCATTTT. Encoded protein: CASSLGQGGNQPQHF. Together with reference TRBV5-1 and TRBJ1-5, the CDR3 gives the full variable domain: KAGVTQTPRYLIKTRGQQVTLSCSPISGHRSVSWYQQTPGQGLQFLFEYFSETQRNKGNFPGRFSGRQFSNSRSEMNVSTLELGDSALYLCASSLGQGGNQPQHFGDGTRLSIL.

This clone showed up just a few times. The rearrangement joins TRBV28 to TRBJ2-5; D is possibly TRBD1 (6 bases). CDR3 length equals 16 residues. In germline, CDR1 is MDHEN, CDR2 SYDVKM. The V gene lost 5 bases and the J gene lost 0 bases, with 16 bases spanning the gap. CDR3 loop: CASSPQGFGDQETQYF. Here the CDR3 DNA reads TGTGCCAGCAGTCCCCAGGGGTTCGGAGACCAAGAGACCCAGTACTTC.